A single sample is the source of the 14 T cell receptor beta chains below, sequenced in a study of CD8 T cells in Susac syndrome. When the RNA was reverse transcribed, random hexamers were used with an input of roughly 0.5 to 1 ug. MiXCR, run by TCRdb on the immunoSEQ multiplex PCR reads, gives a single entry per CDR3 protein. The sample carries more than 100,000 distinct CDR3 sequences, over 90% recorded once. Sequences were obtained from CD4+ T cells from PBMCs. These TCRs come from a human donor in good health.

This clonotype was detected once. The chain carries TRBV7-2 and TRBJ1-2, with no clear D. Trimming removed 1 base from V and 7 bases from J, with 13 bases in between. CDR3 length: 14 residues. In germline, CDR1 is SGHTA, CDR2 FQGNSA. The DNA for the CDR3 is TGTGCCAGCAGCTTAGGACTCTCAGTGGGTGGCTACACCTTC. It translates to CASSLGLSVGGYTF.

The genes are TRBV7-9 and TRBJ1-1; D might be TRBD1 (6 bases). CDR1 SEHNR and CDR2 FQNEAQ come from the germline V gene (reference sequence). CDR3 length: 13 amino acids. V lost 5 bases, J lost 1 base, and 8 bases lay in between. CDR3 bases: TGTGCCAGCAGCCGACAGGCGAACACTGAAGCTTTCTTT. This encodes CASSRQANTEAFF.

This chain connects TRBV20-1 to TRBJ2-7; D is uncertain. Trimming cost V 4 bases and J 3 bases, with 10 bases left between them. The length of the CDR3 is 12 residues. Germline V gene sequence: CDR1 DFQATT, CDR2 SNEGSKA (reference sequence). The CDR3 sequence: CSANGEFYEQYF. CDR3 nucleotides: TGCAGTGCTAATGGAGAGTTCTACGAGCAGTACTTC.

This rearrangement joins TRBV11-2 to TRBJ1-3; a possible D gene is TRBD1 (6 bases). CDR3 length: 22 residues. With 4 bases removed from V and 0 bases from J, the gap between germline ends came to 31 bases. Germline assignment: CDR1 SGHAT and CDR2 FQNNGV. The chain's CDR3 is CASSSNAVFWDTFKSSGNTIYF. In DNA, the CDR3 is TGTGCCAGCAGCTCAAATGCGGTTTTTTGGGACACCTTCAAGAGCTCTGGAAACACCATATATTTT. The full variable domain, completed using reference TRBV11-2 and TRBJ1-3, is EAGVAQSPRYKIIEKRQSVAFWCNPISGHATLYWYQQILGQGPKLLIQFQNNGVVDDSQLPKDRFSAERLKGVDSTLKIQPAKLEDSAVYLCASSSNAVFWDTFKSSGNTIYFGEGSWLTVV.

This chain joins TRBV18 and TRBJ2-5; a possible D gene is TRBD1 (5 bases). The CDR3 consists of 17 residues. Trimming removed 2 bases from V and 2 bases from J, with 18 bases in between. CDR1 is KGHSH, CDR2 LQKENI, per germline. CDR3 amino acids: CASSPLAQGPSQETQYF. CDR3 nucleotides: TGTGCCAGCTCACCATTGGCCCAGGGTCCTTCTCAAGAGACCCAGTACTTC.

This clonotype was recorded once. The rearrangement links TRBV2 to TRBJ1-2; possibly TRBD1 for D (6 bases). The V end was cut by 7 bases, the J end by 8 bases, with 11 bases between. This CDR3 spans 11 amino acids. The V gene's germline CDR1 is SNHLY and CDR2 FYNNEI. The CDR3 region has the DNA TGTGCCAGCACTGGGGGGCAGGGCTACACCTTC. The encoded protein is CASTGGQGYTF. The entire variable domain, with the rest obtained from reference TRBV2 and TRBJ1-2, is as follows: EPEVTQTPSHQVTQMGQEVILRCVPISNHLYFYWYRQILGQKVEFLVSFYNNEISEKSEIFDDQFSVERPDGSNFTLKIRSTKLEDSAMYFCASTGGQGYTFGSGTRLTVV.

V gene TRBV6-1 combines with J gene TRBJ1-3; TRBD1 might be the D (6 bases). CDR1 and CDR2 from the germline V gene are MNHNS and SASEGT. Trimming left V 4 bases short and J 3 bases short, with 13 bases between. The CDR3 contains 15 residues. The chain's CDR3 is CASSGTGHGGNTIYF. The CDR3 nucleotides are TGTGCCAGCAGTGGAACGGGACACGGTGGAAACACCATATATTTT.

CDR3 nucleotide sequence: TGTGCCAGCAGCCTATACGCCGAGCAGTACTTC. This sequence encodes CASSLYAEQYF. V and J are TRBV7-9 and TRBJ2-7; D ambiguous. This CDR3 is built from 11 residues. V was shortened by 5 bases and J by 6 bases, with 8 bases between the two germline ends. CDR1 is SEHNR, CDR2 FQNEAQ, per germline (reference sequence).

CDR3 DNA: TGTGCCAGTAGTGGAAGGGGGCGCTCCTACGAGCAGTACTTC. Translating it yields CASSGRGRSYEQYF. The rearrangement uses TRBV19 and TRBJ2-7; 7 nucleotides match TRBD1. This CDR3 is 14 amino acids long. Germline V gene data show CDR1 as LNHDA and CDR2 as SQIVND (reference sequence). Trimming at V came to 5 bases and at J to 0 bases, leaving 4 bases not matched to a gene.

A remark on this clonotype: A junction boundary mismatches the germline segment, possibly from a read error. The chain links TRBV28 to TRBJ1-4; D remains unclear. This CDR3 is 12 amino acids long. Germline V gene sequence: CDR1 MDHEN, CDR2 SYDVKM. CDR3 loop: CASSLNGGVRGF. The CDR3 DNA follows: TGTGCCAGCAGTTTAAACGGTGGGGTCCGGGGATTT.

This chain joins TRBV5-4 and TRBJ2-7; no clear D gene. The germline CDR1 and CDR2 sequences are SGHNT and YYREEE (reference sequence). Trimming left V 4 bases short and J 6 bases short, with 11 bases between. This CDR3 region has 12 residues. This chain's CDR3 is CASSQDHLEQYF. The DNA for the CDR3 is TGTGCCAGCAGCCAGGACCATCTCGAGCAGTACTTC.

Only one count was recorded for this clonotype. The chain carries TRBV4-1 and TRBJ2-1; 10 bases align to TRBD2. Looked up from germline, CDR1 is MGHRA and CDR2 is YSYEKL. Trimming cost V 3 bases and J 5 bases; bases outside gene matches: 7. The CDR3 loop spans 16 amino acids. The CDR3 nucleotides are TGCGCCAGCAGCCACTATCTAGCGGGGGTTGACAATGAGCAGTTCTTC. It yields the protein CASSHYLAGVDNEQFF.

This clonotype showed up just once. This CDR3 is CATGEGSRGDTQYF. The CDR3 nucleotides read TGTGCTACAGGAGAGGGAAGCAGGGGTGATACGCAGTATTTT. The chain is built from TRBV3-1 and TRBJ2-3, with TRBD1 as a possible D gene (6 bases). This CDR3 region has 14 residues. The germline V gene encodes CDR1 LGHDT and CDR2 YNNKEL (reference sequence).

The rearrangement joins TRBV2 to TRBJ2-5; unclear D gene. Germline V CDR1 and CDR2: SNHLY, FYNNEI. The CDR3 has 14 residues. Trimming stripped 2 bases from V and 5 bases from J, with 12 bases between. The CDR3 region has the DNA TGTGCCAGCAGTGAAAGGCTAGTTCAGGAGACCCAGTACTTC. The encoded protein is CASSERLVQETQYF.